This T cell receptor (beta chain) was recovered during a study of Tregs in tolerant kidney transplant recipients. Regarding the study as a whole: Biological reproducibility was not directly addressed in this study. The most relevant donor-specific Treg TCRbeta repertoire apparently came from expansion with activated donor B cells.

Assay used: immunoSEQ multiplex PCR; TCRdb lists only in-frame clones, some missing. Of hundreds of thousands of clones listed, around 82% are singletons. The CDR3 covers 14 residues. Germline V gene sequence: CDR1 MRHNA, CDR2 SNTAGT. As regards this clone: Its cognate antigen is unknown. A read error may account for a junction end that differs from germline. The same CDR3 can be traced to other DNA sequences in this sample.

The sequenced sample was CD4+ T cells from blood. The V gene is TRBV6-4, the J gene TRBJ1-1; the D gene is possibly TRBD1 (6 bases). The sequence came from a human donor in good health. CDR3 in DNA: TGTGCCAGCAGTGAGAGGGGGAGAGGCACTGAAGCTTTCTTC. Amino acids: CASSERGRGTEAFF.